This T cell receptor beta chain is drawn from a study of shared clonotypes between healthy human individuals. TCRdb's table, derived via immunoSEQ multiplex PCR, lists solely in-frame clones and lacks some. The sample has 600,000 to 750,000 clones, around 91% seen once. The V and J ends lost 1 base and 7 bases, in that order; junction bases with no gene match: 4. This CDR3 contains 15 residues. CDR1 and CDR2 from the germline V gene are SEHNR and FQNEAQ (reference sequence). The TCR originated in a man aged 18-30 years in good health. Some clones in this sample may be carry-over from other donors' samples. Sequenced input: memory CD8+ T cells from PBMCs. Regarding subset: CD45RO+ cells pooled with CCR7-negative TemRA cells. This sequence joins TRBV7-9 and TRBJ2-1, with 10 bases aligning to TRBD1. The CDR3 region has the DNA TGTGCCAGCAGCTTAGGACAGGGGGCTATAAATGAGCAGTTCTTC. It specifies CASSLGQGAINEQFF.